These T cell receptor beta chains were read from a single sample in a study of T-cell memory formation after mild COVID-19. TCRdb re-analysed the 5' RACE reads in MiXCR, keeping a single row per CDR3 protein. The sample holds some 190,000 distinct CDR3 sequences, 15% to 20% seen once. Sequenced material: PBMCs or a T cell subset sorted from them (not recorded which). These receptors all come from an adult woman who had mild COVID-19 (a few samples of this study predate the infection). Cell type and time point are not known. Both conserved end residues are part of each CDR3. A D gene is named only where the DNA matches it firmly. Size values are once, few and many counts, or a class for expanded clones, and some rows have none.

V gene	D gene	clone size	J gene	CDR3 protein	CDR3 DNA
TRBV6-1	NA	NA	TRBJ2-5	CASSDWRNQETQYF	TGTGCCAGCAGTGACTGGAGGAACCAAGAGACCCAGTACTTC
TRBV2	TRBD1	NA	TRBJ1-1	CASSDSGQGALLSAFF	TGTGCCAGCAGTGATTCGGGACAGGGGGCTTTACTATCAGCTTTCTTT
TRBV2	TRBD2	NA	TRBJ2-1	CVSSERGSGYNEQFF	TGTGTCAGCAGTGAACGCGGGAGCGGCTACAATGAGCAGTTCTTC
TRBV2	TRBD2	many	TRBJ2-1	CASSEARGDAEQFF	TGTGCCAGCAGCGAAGCGCGGGGGGACGCTGAGCAGTTCTTC
TRBV12-3/TRBV12-4	NA	NA	TRBJ2-3	CASSKDANTDTQYF	TGTGCCAGCAGTAAGGACGCCAACACAGATACGCAGTATTTT
TRBV2	NA	NA	TRBJ1-1	CASSEGGQKRYTEAFF	TGTGCCAGCAGTGAGGGGGGACAAAAGAGATACACTGAAGCTTTCTTT
TRBV12-3/TRBV12-4	NA	NA	TRBJ2-1	CASSLRQGQFF	TGTGCCAGCAGTTTAAGGCAGGGGCAGTTCTTC
TRBV24-1	NA	NA	TRBJ2-6	CATSDSEKLGANVLTF	TGTGCCACCAGTGACTCCGAAAAGCTCGGGGCCAACGTCCTGACTTTC
TRBV5-5	NA	many	TRBJ1-1	CASSLATGNTEAFF	TGTGCCAGCAGCTTGGCGACGGGGAACACTGAAGCTTTCTTT
TRBV9	NA	few	TRBJ2-7	CASSVALGAYEQYF	TGTGCCAGCAGCGTAGCGCTTGGGGCCTACGAGCAGTACTTC
TRBV20-1	NA	few	TRBJ2-1	CSAADRRTYNEQFF	TGCAGTGCCGCAGACAGGCGAACCTACAATGAGCAGTTCTTC
TRBV25-1	NA	many	TRBJ2-5	CASSPLTAYQETQYF	TGTGCCAGCAGTCCCCTGACAGCCTACCAAGAGACCCAGTACTTC
TRBV10-3	TRBD2	few	TRBJ2-7	CAISDQREGLYEQYF	TGTGCCATCAGTGACCAGCGGGAGGGGCTTTACGAGCAGTACTTC
TRBV6-5	NA	NA	TRBJ1-4	CASSYSYRNNEKLFF	TGTGCCAGCAGTTACTCGTACAGGAACAATGAAAAACTGTTTTTT
TRBV6-5	NA	few	TRBJ2-1	CASSYTHNEQFF	TGTGCCAGCAGTTACACTCACAATGAGCAGTTCTTC
TRBV7-3	TRBD1	few	TRBJ2-5	CASSRRPTGVGETQYF	TGTGCCAGCAGCCGGAGGCCAACAGGGGTCGGAGAGACCCAGTACTTC
TRBV6-6	TRBD1	few	TRBJ1-2	CASSYNGQAYGYTF	TGTGCCAGCAGTTACAACGGACAGGCCTATGGCTACACCTTC
TRBV3-1	NA	few	TRBJ1-5	CASSLTDLNQPQHF	TGTGCCAGCAGCCTCACGGACCTAAATCAGCCCCAGCATTTT
TRBV7-6	NA	NA	TRBJ2-5	CASSLSGPQETQYF	TGTGCCAGCAGCTTATCCGGGCCGCAAGAGACCCAGTACTTC
TRBV4-1	TRBD2	NA	TRBJ2-1	CASSQLAGDHNEQFF	TGCGCCAGCAGCCAACTAGCGGGGGACCACAATGAGCAGTTCTTC
TRBV4-1	NA	NA	TRBJ2-7	CASSQDHISSLPYEQYF	TGCGCCAGCAGCCAAGATCACATCAGTTCGCTACCGTACGAGCAGTACTTC
TRBV5-4	NA	NA	TRBJ1-4	CASRSVGRNEKLFF	TGTGCCAGCAGATCCGTGGGTCGGAATGAAAAACTGTTTTTT
TRBV30	NA	NA	TRBJ2-3	CAWSLVGATGTQYF	TGTGCCTGGAGTCTCGTTGGGGCAACGGGTACGCAGTATTTT
TRBV2	NA	many	TRBJ1-1	CASSERGARTEAFF	TGTGCCAGCAGTGAACGGGGGGCGCGTACTGAAGCTTTCTTT
TRBV15	TRBD1	NA	TRBJ2-3	CATSRPQLGQGVTDTQYF	TGTGCCACCAGCAGGCCCCAGTTGGGACAGGGGGTAACAGATACGCAGTATTTT
TRBV6-6	TRBD1	few	TRBJ1-6	CASSDRGRNSALHF	TGTGCCAGCAGCGACAGGGGGCGAAATTCAGCCCTCCACTTT
TRBV5-1	NA	few	TRBJ1-4	CASSLENEKLFF	TGCGCCAGCAGCTTGGAAAACGAAAAACTGTTTTTT
TRBV29-1	NA	NA	TRBJ2-7	CSVGRSSYEQYF	TGCAGCGTTGGAAGGAGCTCCTACGAGCAGTACTTC
TRBV30	NA	few	TRBJ1-1	CAWSPTGGRTEAFF	TGTGCCTGGAGTCCTACGGGGGGCAGGACTGAAGCTTTCTTT
TRBV5-4	NA	many	TRBJ1-6	CASSLRTPDNSPLHF	TGTGCCAGCAGCTTACGGACACCGGATAATTCACCCCTCCACTTT
TRBV7-3	NA	NA	TRBJ2-1	CASSPGVRYNEQFF	TGTGCCAGCAGCCCCGGGGTCCGATACAATGAGCAGTTCTTC
TRBV7-8	NA	NA	TRBJ2-1	CASSYITSSYNEQFF	TGTGCCAGCAGCTACATCACGAGCTCCTACAATGAGCAGTTCTTC
TRBV12-3/TRBV12-4	TRBD1	NA	TRBJ2-5	CASSFVQGANGETQYF	TGTGCCAGCAGTTTTGTTCAGGGGGCGAATGGAGAGACCCAGTACTTC
TRBV4-2	NA	few	TRBJ1-1	CASSQLSTGGTEAFF	TGTGCCAGCAGCCAACTGTCGACCGGGGGCACTGAAGCTTTCTTT
TRBV4-2	TRBD2	NA	TRBJ2-1	CASSQEVAGGMDEQFF	TGTGCCAGCAGCCAAGAAGTAGCGGGGGGAATGGATGAGCAGTTCTTC
TRBV7-8	NA	NA	TRBJ1-5	CASSSSGNQPQHF	TGTGCCAGCAGCAGCTCAGGGAATCAGCCCCAGCATTTT
TRBV19	NA	many	TRBJ2-5	CASKDGGGIQETQYF	TGTGCCAGTAAAGATGGAGGAGGGATCCAAGAGACCCAGTACTTC
TRBV6-2/TRBV6-3	NA	few	TRBJ1-5	CASAPAGRNQPQHF	TGTGCCAGCGCCCCGGCAGGGCGCAATCAGCCCCAGCATTTT
TRBV7-9	TRBD2	NA	TRBJ2-5	CASSFRLAAQGETQYF	TGTGCCAGCAGCTTCAGACTAGCGGCTCAGGGGGAGACCCAGTACTTC
TRBV18	NA	NA	TRBJ2-1	CASSPRFQDNEQFF	TGTGCCAGCTCACCTCGTTTCCAGGACAATGAGCAGTTCTTC
TRBV5-1	NA	NA	TRBJ2-2	CASSLRPSYEPGELFF	TGCGCCAGCAGCTTGCGGCCTAGTTATGAACCCGGGGAGCTGTTTTTT
TRBV7-9	NA	once	TRBJ2-5	CASSLGPLGEAVETQYF	TGTGCCAGCAGCCTCGGCCCTCTGGGGGAGGCCGTAGAGACCCAGTACTTC
TRBV7-9	NA	few	TRBJ2-7	CASSPYDGAKQYF	TGTGCCAGCAGCCCGTACGACGGGGCTAAGCAGTACTTC
TRBV9	NA	NA	TRBJ2-3	CASSQITTDTQYF	TGTGCCAGCAGTCAGATCACCACAGATACGCAGTATTTT
TRBV18	TRBD1	NA	TRBJ1-1	CASSLSLDRGGQAFF	TGTGCCAGCTCCCTAAGCCTGGACAGGGGTGGCCAAGCTTTCTTT
TRBV6-6	TRBD1	NA	TRBJ1-1	CASSYTGQGAVGTEAFF	TGTGCCAGCAGTTACACGGGGCAGGGGGCGGTTGGCACTGAAGCTTTCTTT
TRBV5-1	NA	NA	TRBJ1-2	CASSPGEGGPSLYGYTF	TGCGCCAGCAGCCCGGGAGAAGGAGGGCCCTCTTTGTATGGCTACACCTTC
TRBV7-2	TRBD2	once	TRBJ2-1	CASSPTMTGGRDEQFF	TGTGCCAGCAGCCCCACGATGACGGGGGGGCGGGATGAGCAGTTCTTC
TRBV6-5	TRBD1	NA	TRBJ1-2	CASSTGVGYTF	TGTGCCAGCAGCACAGGGGTCGGCTACACCTTC
TRBV4-3	NA	few	TRBJ2-2	CASSFLGQSAGELFF	TGCGCCAGCAGCTTCCTTGGCCAGTCGGCCGGGGAGCTGTTTTTT
TRBV30	NA	NA	TRBJ2-7	CAWSGVGSHEQYF	TGTGCCTGGAGTGGAGTGGGGAGCCACGAGCAGTACTTC
TRBV7-3	NA	few	TRBJ1-1	CASSKTALNTEAFF	TGTGCCAGCAGCAAGACAGCATTGAACACTGAAGCTTTCTTT
TRBV20-1	NA	NA	TRBJ2-1	CSASITHNEQFF	TGCAGTGCTAGTATCACCCACAATGAGCAGTTCTTC
TRBV4-3	NA	NA	TRBJ1-4	CASSQDRGKLFF	TGCGCCAGCAGCCAAGATCGGGGAAAACTGTTTTTT
TRBV7-2	TRBD2	NA	TRBJ2-3	CASSFSGRARDTQYF	TGTGCCAGCAGCTTTAGCGGGAGGGCCCGAGATACGCAGTATTTT
TRBV7-2	TRBD2	few	TRBJ2-7	CASSFAGTSVTLEQYF	TGTGCCAGCAGCTTCGCGGGGACTAGCGTCACTCTCGAGCAGTACTTC
TRBV4-2	TRBD1	NA	TRBJ2-7	CASSHDRVADEQYF	TGTGCCAGCAGCCACGACAGGGTTGCCGACGAGCAGTACTTC
TRBV12-3/TRBV12-4	TRBD2	few	TRBJ2-7	CASSLELGGGGSSYEQYF	TGTGCCAGCAGTTTAGAGCTGGGCGGGGGAGGGAGCTCCTACGAGCAGTACTTC
TRBV4-1	TRBD2	NA	TRBJ2-5	CASRQDPGLAEPKETQYF	TGCGCCAGCAGACAGGATCCGGGACTAGCGGAACCCAAAGAGACCCAGTACTTC
TRBV5-1	NA	few	TRBJ2-2	CASSSRDLNTGELFF	TGCGCCAGCAGCTCGCGGGACCTTAACACCGGGGAGCTGTTTTTT